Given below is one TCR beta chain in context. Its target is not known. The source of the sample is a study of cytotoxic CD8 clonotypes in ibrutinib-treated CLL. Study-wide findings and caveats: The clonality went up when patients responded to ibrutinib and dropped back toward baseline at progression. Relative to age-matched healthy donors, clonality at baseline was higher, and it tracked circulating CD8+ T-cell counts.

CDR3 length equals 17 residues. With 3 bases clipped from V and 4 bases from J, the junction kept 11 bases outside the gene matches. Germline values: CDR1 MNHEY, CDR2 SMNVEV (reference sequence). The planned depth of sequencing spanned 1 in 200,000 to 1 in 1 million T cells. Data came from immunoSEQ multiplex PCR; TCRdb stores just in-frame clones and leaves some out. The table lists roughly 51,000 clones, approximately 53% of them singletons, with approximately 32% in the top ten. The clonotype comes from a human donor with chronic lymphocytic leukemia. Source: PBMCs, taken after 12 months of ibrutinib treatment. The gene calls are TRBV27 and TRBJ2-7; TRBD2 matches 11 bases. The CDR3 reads CASSFTPSTSGDYEQYF. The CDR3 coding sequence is TGTGCCAGCAGTTTTACCCCTTCGACTAGCGGGGATTACGAGCAGTACTTC.